This TCR beta chain is drawn from a study of brain T cells in children with intractable seizures. Whole-study results and caveats: Absence of clones before surgery may stem from lower sequencing depth.

Comment on this clone: Its target is not known.

The repertoire was sequenced with immunoSEQ multiplex PCR; TCRdb's copy has only in-frame clones and lacks some. Counted here are about 320,000 clones, nearly 95% occurring once; the ten biggest clones make up roughly 5.8%. Stated time point: blood from clinic visit 5 months post-surgery; TSC patient then seizure free. After removal of 0 bases from V and 1 base from J, the junction contained 6 bases not matched to a gene. The CDR3 totals 17 residues. Germline V gene sequence: CDR1 SGHTA, CDR2 FQGNSA. Source: peripheral blood, taken 4 to 5 months after surgery. V is TRBV7-2 and J is TRBJ2-1, with 7 bases identical to TRBD1. The sequence came from a boy younger than two with tuberous sclerosis and intractable seizures. The CDR3 sequence is CASSLAPGQLSYNEQFF. The CDR3 region has the DNA TGTGCCAGCAGCTTAGCGCCGGGACAGTTATCCTACAATGAGCAGTTCTTC. Filled out from reference TRBV7-2 and TRBJ2-1, the complete variable domain reads GAGVSQSPSNKVTEKGKDVELRCDPISGHTALYWYRQSLGQGLEFLIYFQGNSAPDKSGLPSDRFSAERTGGSVSTLTIQRTQQEDSAVYLCASSLAPGQLSYNEQFFGPGTRLTVL.